This passage covers 19 T cell receptor beta chains from one sample sequenced in a study of a mutant IDH1 vaccine in newly diagnosed glioma. Time point described: baseline, week 1 (first vaccination visit). Indicated treatment: pre-vaccination baseline after standard-of-care therapy. The assay was immunoSEQ multiplex PCR, and TCRdb's table has in-frame clones only and misses some. The sample contains tens of thousands of clones, 90% to 95% of which appear only once. The sample was PBMCs, taken from a glioma patient treated with radiotherapy, temozolomide or both. The receptors were sampled from a man between 25 and 39 years old with glioma.

This clone has a single count. The gene calls are TRBV11-2 and TRBJ2-3; D remains unclear. The CDR3 is 15 residues long. Trimming took 2 bases from V and 1 from J, leaving 10 bases between them. Germline values: CDR1 SGHAT, CDR2 FQNNGV. CDR3 nucleotides: TGTGCCAGCAGCTTAAAAGGCTTGGGCACAGATACGCAGTATTTT. It codes for CASSLKGLGTDTQYF. The variable domain in full, completed from reference TRBV11-2 and TRBJ2-3, reads EAGVAQSPRYKIIEKRQSVAFWCNPISGHATLYWYQQILGQGPKLLIQFQNNGVVDDSQLPKDRFSAERLKGVDSTLKIQPAKLEDSAVYLCASSLKGLGTDTQYFGPGTRLTVL.

J is TRBJ2-5 and V is TRBV11-2; 11 nucleotides agree with TRBD1. CDR1 SGHAT and CDR2 FQNNGV come from the germline V gene. The CDR3 has 15 amino acids. With 4 bases clipped from V and 1 base from J, the junction kept 2 bases outside the gene matches. The CDR3: CASSSGTGGQETQYF. CDR3 DNA: TGTGCCAGCAGCTCTGGGACAGGGGGCCAAGAGACCCAGTACTTC.

This chain links TRBV2 with TRBJ1-4; D is undetermined. In germline, CDR1 is SNHLY, CDR2 FYNNEI. V was trimmed by 4 bases and J by 7 bases, leaving 13 bases between them. This CDR3 contains 14 residues. For the CDR3, the DNA is TGTGCCAGCAGTGGTCGGGTTGGCGGTGAAAAACTGTTTTTT. This translates into CASSGRVGGEKLFF.

The genes are TRBV11-2 and TRBJ1-5, with D perhaps matching TRBD1 (5 bases). Germline CDR1 and CDR2: SGHAT and FQNNGV. Trimming took 5 bases from V and 3 from J, leaving 11 bases between them. This CDR3 region has 14 residues. This CDR3 reads CASSHTGINQPQHF. In DNA form, the CDR3 reads TGTGCCAGCAGCCATACAGGAATCAATCAGCCCCAGCATTTT.

V usage is TRBV15 and J usage is TRBJ2-1; possible D gene TRBD1, 6 bases. The germline V gene has CDR1 LNHNV and CDR2 YYDKDF (reference sequence). V was pared by 1 base and J by 0 bases, with 7 bases between. The CDR3 sequence is 15 residues long. The chain's CDR3 is CATSRGQDSYNEQFF. As DNA, the CDR3 is TGTGCCACCAGCAGAGGACAGGACTCCTACAATGAGCAGTTCTTC.

This rearrangement joins TRBV7-8 to TRBJ2-7; 9 positions match TRBD2. J lost 2 bases, V lost 1 base, and 9 bases had no gene match. Germline assignment: CDR1 SGHVS and CDR2 FQNEAQ. This CDR3 contains 17 residues. The CDR3: CASSLGRLAAITYEQYF. The CDR3 coding sequence is TGTGCCAGCAGCTTAGGACGACTAGCGGCCATAACCTACGAGCAGTACTTC. The full variable domain, with the rest looked up from reference TRBV7-8 and TRBJ2-7, is GAGVSQSPRYKVAKRGQDVALRCDPISGHVSLFWYQQALGQGPEFLTYFQNEAQLDKSGLPSDRFFAERPEGSVSTLKIQRTQQEDSAVYLCASSLGRLAAITYEQYFGPGTRLTVT.

This chain uses TRBV5-1 with TRBJ2-1, with 12 bases identical to TRBD2. The germline V gene encodes CDR1 SGHRS and CDR2 YFSETQ. Unmatched junction bases numbered 9, after V lost 3 bases and J lost 8 bases. The CDR3 is 16 amino acids. This chain's CDR3 is CASSYLAGGPFDEQFF. The DNA of the CDR3 is TGCGCCAGCAGCTACCTAGCGGGAGGGCCGTTCGATGAGCAGTTCTTC.

The V and J genes are TRBV18 and TRBJ1-5, with D tentatively TRBD1 (5 bases). Germline V gene sequence: CDR1 KGHSH, CDR2 LQKENI. V gave up 8 bases and J gave up 5 bases, with 13 bases separating them. CDR3 length equals 13 residues. In DNA form, the CDR3 reads TGTGCCAGCCGAGGGACGGATGATCAGCCCCAGCATTTT. It encodes CASRGTDDQPQHF.

The genes are TRBV18 and TRBJ1-5; D perhaps matches TRBD1 (6 bases). The V and J ends lost 6 bases and 9 bases respectively, with 18 bases between them. The CDR3 length is 14 residues. Germline CDR1 is KGHSH and CDR2 is LQKENI. The CDR3 sequence is CASSNRQDLGPQHF. The CDR3, as DNA: TGTGCCAGCTCTAACCGACAGGACCTGGGGCCCCAGCATTTT. Full variable domain (remainder filled in from reference TRBV18 and TRBJ1-5): NAGVMQNPRHLVRRRGQEARLRCSPMKGHSHVYWYRQLPEEGLKFMVYLQKENIIDESGMPKERFSAEFPKEGPSILRIQQVVRGDSAAYFCASSNRQDLGPQHFGDGTRLSIL.

The chain links TRBV7-2 to TRBJ1-5; no reliable D call. Between the trimmed V and J ends, which lost 0 bases and 9 bases, there was a span of 6 bases. Germline V gene data show CDR1 as SGHTA and CDR2 as FQGNSA. This CDR3 region has 12 residues. The CDR3 loop is CASSLAEGPQHF. The CDR3 coding sequence is TGTGCCAGCAGCTTAGCAGAAGGGCCCCAGCATTTT.

The chain links TRBV19 to TRBJ2-3, with a weak D call TRBD1 (6 bases). This CDR3 is built from 13 residues. Germline V gene sequence: CDR1 LNHDA, CDR2 SQIVND (reference sequence). Trimming shortened V by 4 bases and J by 6 bases, and 11 bases separated the two germline ends. CDR3 protein: CASSRDRYDTQYF. CDR3 nucleotide sequence: TGTGCCAGTAGTAGAGACAGGTACGATACGCAGTATTTT.

The chain links TRBV4-1 to TRBJ1-6; no firm D call. CDR1 and CDR2 (germline): MGHRA, YSYEKL. V was clipped by 2 bases and J by 8 bases, with 16 bases between them. This CDR3 has 16 residues. CDR3 coding DNA: TGCGCCAGCAGCCAATCCTGGACCACGATGGATTCACCCCTCCACTTT. It specifies CASSQSWTTMDSPLHF.

The V call is TRBV29-1, the J call TRBJ1-2, with D perhaps matching TRBD1 (5 bases). Looked up from germline, CDR1 is SQVTM and CDR2 is ANQGSEA. The length of the CDR3 is 16 residues. Trimming left V 0 bases short and J 4 bases short, with 18 bases between. CDR3 amino acids: CSVEDGSGRAPYGYTF. In DNA, the CDR3 is TGCAGCGTTGAAGATGGTTCCGGCAGGGCCCCCTATGGCTACACCTTC. The entire variable domain, with the rest obtained from reference TRBV29-1 and TRBJ1-2, is as follows: SAVISQKPSRDICQRGTSLTIQCQVDSQVTMMFWYRQQPGQSLTLIATANQGSEATYESGFVIDKFPISRPNLTFSTLTVSNMSPEDSSIYLCSVEDGSGRAPYGYTFGSGTRLTVV.

The chain links TRBV5-1 to TRBJ1-1; perhaps TRBD1 as D (5 bases). The CDR3 is 18 amino acids. Per germline, CDR1 SGHRS and CDR2 YFSETQ. Trimming shortened V by 8 bases and J by 0 bases, and 26 bases separated the two germline ends. In DNA, the CDR3 is TGCGCCAGTCACTTGCGAGGGAGCGGGGCCCGAGTGAACACTGAAGCTTTCTTT. Translation: CASHLRGSGARVNTEAFF.

V and J are TRBV30 and TRBJ2-7; a weak D match, TRBD1 (6 bases). This CDR3 region has 12 residues. The germline gives CDR1 GTSNPN, CDR2 SVGIG (reference sequence). V lost 2 bases and J lost 2, with 7 bases in between. The CDR3 DNA reads as TGTGCCTGGAGTCCAGGGGCCTACGAGCAGTACTTC. Translated, it gives CAWSPGAYEQYF.

The CDR3 sequence: CASSLVAGDTYEQYF. Here the CDR3 DNA reads TGCGCCAGCAGCTTGGTAGCGGGGGACACCTACGAGCAGTACTTC. This chain joins TRBV5-1 and TRBJ2-7; 9 bases are shared with TRBD2. The CDR3 has 15 residues. Trimming removed 0 bases from V and 2 bases from J; junction bases left unmatched: 3. Per the germline V gene, CDR1 is SGHRS and CDR2 is YFSETQ.

V usage is TRBV19 and J usage is TRBJ1-1; TRBD1 matches 7 bases. This CDR3 comprises 13 residues. CDR1 is LNHDA and CDR2 is SQIVND in the germline V gene (reference sequence). Trimming cost V 7 bases and J 7 bases; bases outside gene matches: 9. The CDR3 is CASTLTGSGEAFF. CDR3 DNA sequence: TGTGCCAGTACCTTGACAGGGAGTGGTGAAGCTTTCTTT.

Concerning this clone: The same CDR3 arises from other DNA sequences in this sample as well. The V gene is TRBV6-4, the J gene TRBJ2-4; D is unresolved. The CDR3 sequence is 13 residues long. The germline V gene has CDR1 MRHNA and CDR2 SNTAGT. V was pared by 0 bases and J by 10 bases, with 10 bases between. The CDR3 DNA is TGTGCCAGCAGTGACTCGCTAGGTTCGATTCAGTACTTC. This gives the protein CASSDSLGSIQYF.

J is TRBJ1-3 and V is TRBV5-1; 10 bases agree with TRBD1. The V and J ends lost 4 bases and 1 base, in that order; junction bases with no gene match: 5. The CDR3 sequence is 16 residues long. The V gene's germline CDR1 is SGHRS and CDR2 YFSETQ. The DNA of the CDR3 is TGCGCCAGCAGCCCCCGGACAGGGGGGTCTGGAAACACCATATATTTT. Translation: CASSPRTGGSGNTIYF.